Below are 10 T cell receptor beta chains sequenced from a single sample in a study of OX40 agonist ivuxolimab in advanced cancers. Clones were read by immunoSEQ multiplex PCR, and TCRdb kept only the in-frame ones, dropping some. This sample has tens of thousands of clones, with approximately 84% found just once. This specimen was CD4+ or CD8+ T cells sorted from blood, taken in a trial of the OX40 agonist ivuxolimab. These receptors were obtained from an adult with an advanced solid tumor such as melanoma, head and neck, liver or kidney cancer.

V usage is TRBV18 and J usage is TRBJ1-2, with a tentative D call TRBD1 (5 bases). V was clipped by 3 bases and J by 10 bases, with 12 bases between them. The CDR3 consists of 12 residues. Looked up from germline, CDR1 is KGHSH and CDR2 is LQKENI. As DNA, the CDR3 is TGTGCCAGCTCACCTTCTTCAGGGTACTACACCTTC. Its translation: CASSPSSGYYTF.

This clone has a handful of counts. The chain combines TRBV20-1 with TRBJ2-5; D unclear. The germline CDR1 and CDR2 sequences are DFQATT and SNEGSKA (reference sequence). The V gene lost 2 bases and the J gene lost 5 bases, with 6 bases spanning the gap. The CDR3 length is 11 residues. The CDR3 coding sequence is TGCAGTGCTAGAATAGGGGAGACCCAGTACTTC. This encodes CSARIGETQYF.

This sequence joins TRBV11-3 and TRBJ2-5, with 7 bases that match TRBD1. CDR1 SGHNT and CDR2 YENEEA come from the germline V gene. After removal of 0 bases from V and 2 bases from J, the junction contained 3 bases not matched to a gene. The CDR3 length is 15 residues. As DNA, the CDR3 is TGTGCCAGCAGCTTAGACCGGGGACAGCAAGAGACCCAGTACTTC. This codes for CASSLDRGQQETQYF.

J is TRBJ1-4 and V is TRBV4-1; possibly TRBD1 for D (5 bases). The CDR3 runs to 17 residues. CDR1 MGHRA and CDR2 YSYEKL come from the germline V gene. The V gene lost 0 bases and the J gene lost 4 bases, with 15 bases spanning the gap. This chain's CDR3 is CASSQDPTTASNEKLFF. CDR3 DNA sequence: TGCGCCAGCAGCCAAGATCCCACGACAGCCAGTAATGAAAAACTGTTTTTT.

The chain combines TRBV27 with TRBJ2-7; D may be TRBD2 (5 bases). The CDR3 spans 17 residues. Trimming took off 3 bases at V and 2 bases at J, with 20 bases between the two ends. Germline lookup yields CDR1 MNHEY and CDR2 SMNVEV (reference sequence). The CDR3 loop is CASSFLSPVGSAYEQYF. Here the CDR3 DNA reads TGTGCCAGCAGTTTCCTCTCCCCGGTAGGTAGCGCCTACGAGCAGTACTTC.

This rearrangement joins TRBV6-1 to TRBJ1-5, with D unresolved. The CDR3 extends over 13 amino acids. Germline V gives CDR1 MNHNS, CDR2 SASEGT. Trimming stripped 7 bases from V and 6 bases from J, with 13 bases between. The CDR3 sequence: CASILTRGQPQHF. The CDR3 nucleotides read TGTGCCAGCATTTTAACCCGGGGTCAGCCCCAGCATTTT.

V gene TRBV11-3 combines with J gene TRBJ2-2; D remains ambiguous. The germline gives CDR1 SGHNT, CDR2 YENEEA. This CDR3 has 16 amino acids. V lost 1 base and J lost 3, with 12 bases in between. DNA of the CDR3: TGTGCCAGCAGCTTAGGGATCAGAAAGGACACCGGGGAGCTGTTTTTT. Residues: CASSLGIRKDTGELFF.

V is TRBV19 and J is TRBJ2-7; D uncertain. V was pared by 5 bases and J by 5 bases, with 22 bases between. The CDR3 totals 16 residues. Per the germline V gene, CDR1 is LNHDA and CDR2 is SQIVND (reference sequence). The CDR3 protein is CASSSGGLQMKDEQYF. The CDR3 DNA reads TGTGCCAGTAGTTCGGGCGGTTTACAGATGAAGGACGAGCAGTACTTC.

This clone was seen a handful of times. The chain uses TRBV30 and TRBJ2-1; 10 bases fit TRBD2. CDR3 size: 18 residues. Germline assignment: CDR1 GTSNPN and CDR2 SVGIG (reference sequence). Trimming cost V 0 bases and J 1 base; bases outside gene matches: 9. This chain's CDR3 is CAWSVGLTSGRSYNEQFF. CDR3 coding DNA: TGTGCCTGGAGTGTAGGCCTGACTAGCGGGCGTTCCTACAATGAGCAGTTCTTC.

The chain links TRBV11-2 to TRBJ2-7, with 7 bases that match TRBD2. Germline V CDR1 and CDR2: SGHAT, FQNNGV. This CDR3 spans 14 amino acids. The ends lost 5 bases at V and 5 bases at J; junction bases unmatched: 9. The CDR3 spells CASSPVGRGHEQYF. The CDR3 DNA follows: TGTGCCAGCAGCCCCGTTGGGAGGGGCCACGAGCAGTACTTC.